This TCR beta chain was sequenced in a study of radiotherapy plus CTLA-4 blockade in lung cancer (dated 2018 in TCRdb). With regard to the full study: Objective responses were observed in about 17% of enrolled patients, and disease control was achieved in approximately 32%.

On this clone: Its specific antigen is unknown. Nothing much larger sits one base from this clone, and base qualities are not available.

The receptor library was made with the immunoSEQ multiplex PCR assay. Held by TCRdb, this immuneACCESS table contains in-frame sequences only and omits some clones. Under half of the omission traces to an unresolved V gene where checked; the cause of the rest is unknown. In this sample the table shows around 82,000 clones, 60% to 85% of which occur a single time. The leading ten clones occupy approximately 22% of the sample. The CDR3 starts with the cysteine, ends with the phenylalanine, and has 18 residues. Only the CDR3 part of the read is kept: 54 bases, read in frame from the first base. CDR1 WSHSY and CDR2 SAAADI are derived from the germline V gene. Unmatched junction bases come to 11, with V trimmed by 3 bases and J by 2 bases. General findings and caveats noted by the study authors: TCR clones derived from tumors expanded in peripheral blood after treatment with radiotherapy and ipilimumab. The strongest predictors of response were reported to be early dynamic shifts in blood T cell clones along with a rise in serum interferon-beta following radiation.

In this study, focal radiation therapy paired with CTLA-4 blockade (ipilimumab) was tested in patients who had chemo-refractory metastatic non-small-cell lung cancer. The chain joins TRBV10-2 to TRBJ2-5, with TRBD2 identical over 11 junction bases. The clonotype was recovered from a human donor with non-small cell lung cancer whose response to radiotherapy plus ipilimumab could not be evaluated. Some clones in this sample may be carry-over from other donors' samples. The source material was peripheral blood, sampled from a patient treated with radiotherapy plus ipilimumab. The nucleotide sequence reads TGCGCCAGCAGTGAAGAAGTGGCTAGCGGGGGGCTACAAGAGACCCAGTACTTC. Translated, it reads CASSEEVASGGLQETQYF.